The entry that follows covers one T cell receptor (beta chain) sequence. The target antigen is unknown. The data were taken from a study of blood T cells in healthy people across ages. Broader study findings: Strong correlation existed between TCR beta diversity and naive T cell percentage.

A J-beta primer mix and a sample-barcoded 5' primer were used in a second PCR of roughly 6 to 12 cycles. A 12-random-nucleotide template-switch adaptor tagged each cDNA molecule. Each CDR3 protein gets one entry after TCRdb re-called the 5' RACE reads with MiXCR. The data contain 850,000 to 1,000,000 distinct CDR3 sequences, 48% of them seen just once; the ten biggest clones take up 10% to 15%. Sample: blood. This TCR was sampled from a man aged 25 to 40 in good health.

The CDR3 loop reads CASSSNRGSHEQYF. In DNA, the CDR3 is TGTGCCAGCAGTTCCAACAGGGGGTCCCACGAGCAGTACTTC. J is TRBJ2-5 and V is TRBV12-3 or TRBV12-4, with 8 bases matching TRBD1. Judging by the DNA end, TRBJ2-7 fits better; the J call may be wrong. This CDR3 comprises 14 residues.